This TCR beta chain came from a study of cytomegalovirus exposure and HLA in healthy donors. The study's findings and limits: Later analysis associated a missense DCLRE1C variant with TCR beta V- and J-gene trimming. Specificity for CMV antigens was confirmed in vitro for three of the CMV-associated chains.

The CDR3 is made up of 15 amino acids. V lost 2 bases and J lost 0; bases outside the gene matches: 2. The germline CDR1 and CDR2 sequences are MGHRA and YSYEKL. About this clone: Its antigen is unknown.

The primer mix had 60 Vbeta and 13 Jbeta primers. Methods used by the authors: Roughly 11 million shared chains were among the 80 million or so unique TCR beta chains that a later analysis counted. Clones were sequenced by immunoSEQ multiplex PCR, and TCRdb holds only the in-frame ones, with some missing. D and trimming come from the DNA, and the V and J calls and clone size come from that table. The sample includes about 130,000 clones, roughly four fifths of them seen just once. The sample comprised PBMCs. This clonotype was sampled from a woman aged 40 to 50 in good health and CMV-seropositive. The J gene is TRBJ2-5, the V gene TRBV4-1; 8 bases align to TRBD1. CDR3 sequence reads: CASSQPDRDQETQYF. The CDR3, as DNA: TGCGCCAGCAGCCAACCGGACAGGGACCAAGAGACCCAGTACTTC.